A single sample gave rise to the 22 T cell receptor beta chains below, sequenced in a study of T cell responses to AZD1222 COVID-19 vaccine. Measured with immunoSEQ multiplex PCR; TCRdb has only the in-frame clones, and not every one. The sample includes approximately 300,000 clones, 94% of them seen just once. The input for sequencing was peripheral blood, taken 28 days after the second AZD1222 dose. The receptors originated from an adult who received the AZD1222 COVID-19 vaccine.

The CDR3 loop is CASSLPAGRVNSPLHF. The CDR3 DNA sequence: TGTGCCAGCAGCTTACCAGCCGGGCGGGTAAATTCACCCCTCCACTTT. V usage is TRBV7-8 and J usage is TRBJ1-6; D gene unclear. The germline V gene has CDR1 SGHVS and CDR2 FQNEAQ. The CDR3 extends over 16 amino acids. The V end was cut by 2 bases, the J end by 7 bases, with 15 bases between.

CDR3: CASSYSTGPVGYTF. DNA of the CDR3: TGTGCCAGCAGTTACTCAACAGGGCCTGTGGGCTACACCTTC. The chain uses TRBV6-7 and TRBJ1-2, with TRBD1 as a possible D gene (6 bases). TRBV6-7 has ORF status, its function being uncertain. V was trimmed by 0 bases and J by 8 bases, leaving 13 bases between them. This CDR3 has 14 residues.

The J gene is TRBJ2-3, the V gene TRBV5-4; the match to TRBD2 covers 11 bases. After removal of 5 bases from V and 5 bases from J, the junction contained 7 bases not matched to a gene. Germline CDR1 SGHNT, CDR2 YYREEE (reference sequence). The CDR3 has 15 residues. CDR3 protein: CASRIAGGREDTQYF. CDR3 nucleotides: TGTGCCAGCAGGATAGCGGGGGGGCGAGAAGATACGCAGTATTTT.

This clone was picked up one time. The chain has TRBV4-1 and TRBJ2-7; TRBD2 aligns across 10 bases. CDR1 and CDR2 from the germline V gene are MGHRA and YSYEKL. CDR3 length equals 15 residues. Trimming took 1 base from V and 5 from J; bases not matched to a gene: 5. The CDR3 region is CASSQGLAGGNEQYF. The CDR3 DNA reads as TGCGCCAGCAGCCAAGGACTAGCGGGCGGGAACGAGCAGTACTTC.

The chain couples TRBV7-8 to TRBJ1-3; 7 bases fit TRBD1. V gave up 0 bases and J gave up 0 bases; unmatched junction bases: 5. CDR1 and CDR2 from the germline V gene are SGHVS and FQNEAQ. There are 17 residues in the CDR3. The CDR3 DNA is TGTGCCAGCAGCTTAGCGAGGGGACAGCACTCTGGAAACACCATATATTTT. Translated, it gives CASSLARGQHSGNTIYF.

This clone is a singleton in its sample. The rearrangement uses TRBV28 and TRBJ2-2; no clear D gene. The CDR3 has 12 amino acids. The V gene's germline CDR1 is MDHEN and CDR2 SYDVKM. V lost 5 bases and J lost 7, with 8 bases in between. The CDR3 is CASSPSIGELFF. The CDR3 nucleotides are TGTGCCAGCAGTCCCAGTATCGGGGAGCTGTTTTTT.

To note about this clone: One end of the junction is discordant with germline, which a read error may explain. The chain joins TRBV29-1 to TRBJ1-2; 7 positions match TRBD1. Germline loops: CDR1 SQVTM, CDR2 ANQGSEA. This CDR3 spans 12 amino acids. In DNA, the CDR3 is TGTAGCGCAGACAGGGACGGCTATGGCTACACCTTC. The encoded protein is CSADRDGYGYTF.

This chain links TRBV18 with TRBJ2-1; 8 nucleotides match TRBD2. CDR3 length: 20 residues. Germline V gives CDR1 KGHSH, CDR2 LQKENI. V lost 1 base and J lost 0; bases outside the gene matches: 14. The CDR3 bases are TGTGCCAGCTCACCACGGGTATTAGGTAGCGGGGTGAGCTCCTACAATGAGCAGTTCTTC. It is translated as CASSPRVLGSGVSSYNEQFF.

With regard to this clone: The sample has other DNA sequences that encode this CDR3 too. The J gene is TRBJ1-3, the V gene TRBV7-9; D unclear. This CDR3 is built from 12 residues. CDR1 SEHNR and CDR2 FQNEAQ come from the germline V gene (reference sequence). V lost 2 bases, J lost 1 base, and 0 bases lay in between. CDR3 region: CASSLSGNTIYF. CDR3 DNA sequence: TGTGCCAGCAGCTTATCTGGAAACACCATATATTTT. Full variable domain (remainder filled in from reference TRBV7-9 and TRBJ1-3): DTGVSQNPRHKITKRGQNVTFRCDPISEHNRLYWYRQTLGQGPEFLTYFQNEAQLEKSRLLSDRFSAERPKGSFSTLEIQRTEQGDSAMYLCASSLSGNTIYFGEGSWLTVV.

The gene calls are TRBV28 and TRBJ1-5; 8 bases agree with TRBD1. Germline values: CDR1 MDHEN, CDR2 SYDVKM. The CDR3 sequence is 16 residues long. V lost 6 bases to trimming and J lost 7 bases; unmatched junction nucleotides: 14. In nucleotides, the CDR3 is TGTGCCAGCAGACTGGGGGCCAGGGGGCCACGACAGCCCCAGCATTTT. It translates to CASRLGARGPRQPQHF.

The chain employs TRBV19 and TRBJ1-5; D gene unclear. This CDR3 region has 13 residues. With 3 bases removed from V and 8 bases from J, the gap between germline ends came to 11 bases. Germline V gene lookup returns CDR1 LNHDA and CDR2 SQIVND (reference sequence). The CDR3 reads CASSIRSGEPQHF. The DNA of the CDR3 is TGTGCCAGTAGTATTCGATCGGGCGAGCCCCAGCATTTT.

This clone has a single count. V is TRBV10-3 and J is TRBJ2-3, with 8 nucleotides matching TRBD2. V lost 9 bases to trimming and J lost 4 bases; unmatched junction nucleotides: 6. CDR3 size: 13 residues. Germline V gene data show CDR1 as ENHRY and CDR2 as SYGVKD. CDR3 in amino acids: CAMGLAGSDTQYF. The CDR3 nucleotides read TGTGCCATGGGGTTAGCGGGATCAGATACGCAGTATTTT.

This chain uses TRBV3-1 (or the pseudogene TRBV3-2) with TRBJ1-1; the match to TRBD1 covers 8 bases. With 5 bases clipped from V and 2 bases from J, the junction kept 1 base outside the gene matches. CDR1 and CDR2 (germline): LGHDT, YNNKEL (reference sequence). The CDR3 covers 13 residues. In nucleotides, the CDR3 is TGTGCCAGCAGCGGACAGGGAAACACTGAAGCTTTCTTT. Protein product: CASSGQGNTEAFF.

This chain uses TRBV14 with TRBJ2-1, with D unresolved. This CDR3 has 14 amino acids. V was pared by 0 bases and J by 7 bases, with 10 bases between. The V gene's germline CDR1 is SGHDN and CDR2 FVKESK. The CDR3 region is CASSQDIATNEQFF. The CDR3 DNA follows: TGTGCCAGCAGCCAAGACATAGCTACAAATGAGCAGTTCTTC.

CDR3 coding DNA: TGTGCCAGCAGCCAAGATCTTCTACCAGGGACTAGCGGGCTATACAATGAGCAGTTCTTC. Residues: CASSQDLLPGTSGLYNEQFF. The chain carries TRBV3-1 (or the pseudogene TRBV3-2) and TRBJ2-1; 12 bases fit TRBD2. The CDR3 loop spans 20 amino acids. Looked up from germline, CDR1 is LGHDT and CDR2 is YNNKEL (reference sequence). Germline trimming cut 0 bases from V and 4 bases from J; bases unmatched to any gene: 13.

The chain joins TRBV2 to TRBJ1-5; 7 positions agree with TRBD1. J was trimmed by 4 bases and V by 4 bases; bases with no gene match: 4. This CDR3 region has 14 residues. Germline CDR1 reads SNHLY; CDR2 reads FYNNEI. The CDR3 region has the DNA TGTGCCAGCAGTGCGACAGGGAGGAATCAGCCCCAGCATTTT. This codes for CASSATGRNQPQHF.

The table lists this clone with a count of one. This sequence joins TRBV27 and TRBJ1-4, with no clear D. CDR3 length: 14 amino acids. The germline V and J ends were trimmed by 4 bases and 5 bases, with 11 bases remaining between them. Germline values: CDR1 MNHEY, CDR2 SMNVEV (reference sequence). Here the CDR3 reads CASSSHGPNEKLFF. The CDR3 DNA follows: TGTGCCAGCAGTTCGCACGGACCAAATGAAAAACTGTTTTTT. Supplemented by reference TRBV27 and TRBJ1-4, the full variable domain reads EAQVTQNPRYLITVTGKKLTVTCSQNMNHEYMSWYRQDPGLGLRQIYYSMNVEVTDKGDVPEGYKVSRKEKRNFPLILESPSPNQTSLYFCASSSHGPNEKLFFGSGTQLSVL.

The chain recombines TRBV5-5 with TRBJ2-6, with 10 bases lining up with TRBD1. Trimming cost V 4 bases and J 4 bases; bases outside gene matches: 14. The CDR3 extends over 19 amino acids. The germline V gene has CDR1 SGHKS and CDR2 YYEKEE (reference sequence). The CDR3 is CASSPRQGASFTGANVLTF. The CDR3 nucleotides are TGTGCCAGCAGCCCACGACAGGGGGCAAGTTTTACAGGGGCCAACGTCCTGACTTTC.

The chain has TRBV27 and TRBJ2-7; 8 nucleotides align to TRBD1. The CDR3 has 15 residues. V lost 4 bases, J lost 3 bases, and 8 bases stayed unmatched. The germline CDR1 and CDR2 sequences are MNHEY and SMNVEV (reference sequence). CDR3 in amino acids: CASSSDRGFHYEQYF. CDR3 sequence (DNA): TGTGCCAGCAGTTCCGACAGGGGATTCCACTACGAGCAGTACTTC.

V usage is TRBV11-2 and J usage is TRBJ1-1; 8 bases align to TRBD1. Germline V gives CDR1 SGHAT, CDR2 FQNNGV. There are 13 residues in the CDR3. J lost 5 bases, V lost 4 bases, and 3 bases had no gene match. CDR3 nucleotide sequence: TGTGCCAGCAGCTCTGGACAGGGTACTGAAGCTTTCTTT. It is translated as CASSSGQGTEAFF.

J is TRBJ2-7 and V is TRBV5-4; a weak D match, TRBD1 (6 bases). The V end was cut by 4 bases, the J end by 2 bases, with 13 bases between. CDR3 length: 14 amino acids. Germline V CDR1 and CDR2: SGHNT, YYREEE (reference sequence). CDR3 sequence reads: CASSPGHLPYEQYF. CDR3 nucleotides: TGTGCCAGCAGCCCGGGACATTTGCCCTACGAGCAGTACTTC. The full variable domain, its missing parts supplied by reference TRBV5-4 and TRBJ2-7, is ETGVTQSPTHLIKTRGQQVTLRCSSQSGHNTVSWYQQALGQGPQFIFQYYREEENGRGNFPPRFSGLQFPNYSSELNVNALELDDSALYLCASSPGHLPYEQYFGPGTRLTVT.

The J gene is TRBJ2-6, the V gene TRBV28; TRBD2 aligns across 7 bases. Trimming removed 5 bases from V and 3 bases from J; junction bases left unmatched: 4. Germline values: CDR1 MDHEN, CDR2 SYDVKM. The CDR3 consists of 15 residues. The CDR3 DNA is TGTGCCAGCAGTGGACGGGGGGTTGGGGCCAACGTCCTGACTTTC. It is translated as CASSGRGVGANVLTF.